These 10 T cell receptor beta chains were all obtained from the same sample, sequenced in a study of cytomegalovirus exposure and HLA in healthy donors. With 60 Vbeta and 13 Jbeta primers, the PCR was carried out. Libraries were prepared by immunoSEQ multiplex PCR; TCRdb keeps only in-frame clonotypes and omits some of them. Found here are roughly 150,000 clones, 84% of them singletons; the top ten hold almost 2.5%. Sequenced sample: PBMCs. These receptors came from a boy aged 2 to 10 in good health and CMV-seronegative.

CDR3 sequence: CATLGTGISEQYF. The DNA for the CDR3 is TGTGCCACCCTAGGCACAGGGATTTCCGAGCAGTACTTC. The chain recombines TRBV19 with TRBJ2-7; maybe TRBD1 (6 bases). Trimming removed 10 bases from V and 6 bases from J, with 19 bases in between. Germline-derived CDR1 and CDR2 are LNHDA and SQIVND (reference sequence). The CDR3 runs to 13 residues. The full variable domain, completed using reference TRBV19 and TRBJ2-7, is DGGITQSPKYLFRKEGQNVTLSCEQNLNHDAMYWYRQDPGQGLRLIYYSQIVNDFQKGDIAEGYSVSREKKESFPLTVTSAQKNPTAFYLCATLGTGISEQYFGPGTRLTVT.

The V and J genes are TRBV27 and TRBJ1-1, with 11 bases matching TRBD1. The CDR3 is made up of 18 amino acids. Germline loops: CDR1 MNHEY, CDR2 SMNVEV (reference sequence). J gave up 3 bases and V 1 base, and 10 bases lay outside the gene matches. For the CDR3, the DNA is TGTGCCAGCAGTTTATTCGGACAGGGGGCATTTCGTGACACTGAAGCTTTCTTT. Protein product: CASSLFGQGAFRDTEAFF.

The chain is built from TRBV7-9 and TRBJ2-7; D gene uncertain. Germline CDR1 and CDR2: SEHNR and FQNEAQ (reference sequence). V shed 1 base and J shed 5 bases, with 9 bases lying between them. This CDR3 has 13 amino acids. The CDR3, as DNA: TGTGCCAGCAGCTTAGAGTTGCGGAACGAGCAGTACTTC. This encodes CASSLELRNEQYF.

The chain joins TRBV5-1 to TRBJ2-3, with 7 bases aligning to TRBD1. The ends lost 4 bases at V and 1 base at J; junction bases unmatched: 3. Germline CDR1 SGHRS, CDR2 YFSETQ. The CDR3 length is 14 residues. The CDR3 DNA reads TGCGCCAGCAGCCGAGACAGGGGCACAGATACGCAGTATTTT. This sequence encodes CASSRDRGTDTQYF.

On this clone: The sample has other DNA sequences that encode this CDR3 too. This rearrangement joins TRBV6-1 to TRBJ1-6; a possible D gene is TRBD1 (6 bases). The germline CDR1 and CDR2 sequences are MNHNS and SASEGT. Trimming shortened V by 2 bases and J by 8 bases, and 16 bases separated the two germline ends. This CDR3 spans 16 amino acids. CDR3 sequence (DNA): TGTGCCAGCAGTGAAAGGCTGGACAGAGTGCATTCACCCCTCCACTTT. The encoded protein is CASSERLDRVHSPLHF.

The rearrangement uses TRBV10-3 and TRBJ2-7; maybe TRBD2 (5 bases). V gave up 0 bases and J gave up 9 bases, with 15 bases separating them. The CDR3 loop spans 14 amino acids. From germline, CDR1 is ENHRY and CDR2 SYGVKD. The CDR3 is CAISESAASLAQYF. The CDR3 nucleotides read TGTGCCATCAGTGAGTCGGCTGCTTCGCTAGCGCAGTACTTC.

This clone was observed a few times. The chain carries TRBV5-1 and TRBJ1-2, with 8 nucleotides matching TRBD1. J lost 2 bases, V lost 4 bases, and 7 bases had no gene match. This CDR3 comprises 15 residues. In germline, CDR1 is SGHRS, CDR2 YFSETQ. CDR3 residues: CASSLNRGTNYGYTF. The DNA of the CDR3 is TGCGCCAGCAGCCTGAACAGGGGGACAAACTATGGCTACACCTTC.

The chain links TRBV18 to TRBJ1-5, with D unresolved. The V gene lost 2 bases and the J gene lost 5 bases, with 7 bases spanning the gap. CDR1 is KGHSH, CDR2 LQKENI, per germline. The CDR3 runs to 13 residues. The CDR3: CASSPGQDQPQHF. The CDR3 region has the DNA TGTGCCAGCTCACCAGGGCAGGATCAGCCCCAGCATTTT. Variable domain in full (rest from reference TRBV18 and TRBJ1-5): NAGVMQNPRHLVRRRGQEARLRCSPMKGHSHVYWYRQLPEEGLKFMVYLQKENIIDESGMPKERFSAEFPKEGPSILRIQQVVRGDSAAYFCASSPGQDQPQHFGDGTRLSIL.

The rearrangement links TRBV29-1 to TRBJ2-5, with TRBD1 matching 7 bases. The CDR3 spans 13 residues. CDR1 is SQVTM and CDR2 is ANQGSEA in the germline V gene. J gave up 4 bases and V 6 bases, and 8 bases lay outside the gene matches. The CDR3 nucleotides are TGCAGCGTGGACGACAGGGCTTCAGAGACCCAGTACTTC. This gives the protein CSVDDRASETQYF.

V usage is TRBV5-6 and J usage is TRBJ1-2; D is unclear. The CDR3 is 11 residues long. V dropped 4 bases and J dropped 13 bases, with 14 bases sitting between them. Germline values: CDR1 SGHDT, CDR2 YYEEEE. For the CDR3, the DNA is TGTGCCAGCAGCCGCGGACTCGTTGGCACCTTC. Its protein is CASSRGLVGTF.